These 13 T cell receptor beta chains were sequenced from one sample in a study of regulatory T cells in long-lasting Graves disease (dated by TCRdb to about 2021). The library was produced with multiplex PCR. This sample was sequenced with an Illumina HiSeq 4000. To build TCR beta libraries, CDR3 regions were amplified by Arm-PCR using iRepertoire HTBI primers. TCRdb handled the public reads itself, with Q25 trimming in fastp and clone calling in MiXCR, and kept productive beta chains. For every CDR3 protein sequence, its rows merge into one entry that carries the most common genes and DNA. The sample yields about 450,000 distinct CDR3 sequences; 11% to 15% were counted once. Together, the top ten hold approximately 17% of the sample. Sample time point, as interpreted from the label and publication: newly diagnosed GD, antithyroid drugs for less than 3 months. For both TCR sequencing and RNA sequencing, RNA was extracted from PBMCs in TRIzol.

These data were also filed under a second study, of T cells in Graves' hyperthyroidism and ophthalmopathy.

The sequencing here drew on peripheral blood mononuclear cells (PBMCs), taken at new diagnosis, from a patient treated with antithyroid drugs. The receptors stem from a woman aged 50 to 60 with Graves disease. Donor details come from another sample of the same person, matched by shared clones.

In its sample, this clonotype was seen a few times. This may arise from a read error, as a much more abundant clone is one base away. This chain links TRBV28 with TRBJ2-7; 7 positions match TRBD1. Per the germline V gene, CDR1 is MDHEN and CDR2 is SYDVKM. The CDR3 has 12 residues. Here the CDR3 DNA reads TGTGCCACCGGACAGGAGTTCTACGGGCAGTACTTC. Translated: CATGQEFYGQYF.

The CDR3 nucleotides read TGTGCCAGCAGCGTAGCTTCACTAGCGGGAGTACACAATGAGCAGTTCTTC. It yields the protein CASSVASLAGVHNEQFF. The V and J genes are TRBV9 and TRBJ2-1, with 11 nucleotides matching TRBD2. The V segment lost 0 bases and the J segment 5 bases; nucleotides outside the gene matches: 7. CDR3 length equals 17 residues. Germline loops: CDR1 SGDLS, CDR2 YYNGEE.

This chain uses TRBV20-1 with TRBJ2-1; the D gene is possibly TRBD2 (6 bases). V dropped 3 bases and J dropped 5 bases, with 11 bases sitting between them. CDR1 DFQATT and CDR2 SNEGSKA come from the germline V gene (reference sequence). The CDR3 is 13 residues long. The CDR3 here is CSASGEANNEQFF. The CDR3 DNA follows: TGCAGTGCTAGCGGGGAGGCCAACAATGAGCAGTTCTTC.

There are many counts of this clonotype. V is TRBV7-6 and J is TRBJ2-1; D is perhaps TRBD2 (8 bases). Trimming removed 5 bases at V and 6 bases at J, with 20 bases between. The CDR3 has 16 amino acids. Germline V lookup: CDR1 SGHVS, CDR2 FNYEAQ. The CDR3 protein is CASSPPGLAGGNEQFF. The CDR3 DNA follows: TGTGCCAGCAGCCCCCCTGGACTAGCAGGGGGCAATGAGCAGTTCTTC.

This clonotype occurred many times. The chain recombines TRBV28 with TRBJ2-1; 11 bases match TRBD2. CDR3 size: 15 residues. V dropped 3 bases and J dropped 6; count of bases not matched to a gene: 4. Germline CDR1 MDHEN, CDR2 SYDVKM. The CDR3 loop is CASSFTLAGGNEQFF. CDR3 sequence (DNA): TGTGCCAGCAGTTTTACGCTAGCGGGAGGCAATGAGCAGTTCTTC.

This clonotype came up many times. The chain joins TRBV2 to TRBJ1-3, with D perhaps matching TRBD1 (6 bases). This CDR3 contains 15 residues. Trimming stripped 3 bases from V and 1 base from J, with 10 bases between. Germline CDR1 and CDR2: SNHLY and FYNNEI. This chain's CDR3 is CASSDGQRSGNTIYF. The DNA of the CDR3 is TGTGCCAGCAGTGATGGACAGCGATCTGGAAACACCATATATTTT.

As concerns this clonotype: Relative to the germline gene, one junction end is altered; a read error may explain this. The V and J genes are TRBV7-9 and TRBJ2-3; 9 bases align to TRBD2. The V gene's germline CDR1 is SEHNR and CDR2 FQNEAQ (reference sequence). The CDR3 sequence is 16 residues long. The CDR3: CASSLAGQPSVDTQYF. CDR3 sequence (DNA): TGTGCCAGCAGCCTAGCGGGGCAACCGTCGGTAGATACGCAGTATTTT.

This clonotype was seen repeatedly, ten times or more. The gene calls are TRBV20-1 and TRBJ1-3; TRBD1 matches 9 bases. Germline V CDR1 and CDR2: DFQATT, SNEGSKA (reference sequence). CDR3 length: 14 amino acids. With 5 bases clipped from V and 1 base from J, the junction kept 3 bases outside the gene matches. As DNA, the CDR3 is TGCAGTGCTCTGGGACAGGGATCTGGAAACACCATATATTTT. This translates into CSALGQGSGNTIYF.

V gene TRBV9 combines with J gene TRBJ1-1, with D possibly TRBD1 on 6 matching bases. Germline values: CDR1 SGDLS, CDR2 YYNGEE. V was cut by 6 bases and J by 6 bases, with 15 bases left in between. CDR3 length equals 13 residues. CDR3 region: CASNRDTGSEAFF. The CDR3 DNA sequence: TGTGCCAGCAACCGGGACACGGGGTCTGAAGCTTTCTTT. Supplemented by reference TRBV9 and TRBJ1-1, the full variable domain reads DSGVTQTPKHLITATGQRVTLRCSPRSGDLSVYWYQQSLDQGLQFLIQYYNGEERAKGNILERFSAQQFPDLHSELNLSSLELGDSALYFCASNRDTGSEAFFGQGTRLTVV.

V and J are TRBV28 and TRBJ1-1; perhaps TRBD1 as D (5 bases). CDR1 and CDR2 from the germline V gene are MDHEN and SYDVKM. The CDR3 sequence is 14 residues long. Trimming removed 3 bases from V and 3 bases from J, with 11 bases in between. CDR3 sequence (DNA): TGTGCCAGCAGTTTCCGGGGCGTCGACACTGAAGCTTTCTTT. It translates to CASSFRGVDTEAFF.

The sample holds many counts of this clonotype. The CDR3 nucleotides are TGTGCCAGCAGCGCCGTACTAGCGGGATCCTCCGGGGAGCTGTTTTTT. The encoded protein is CASSAVLAGSSGELFF. The gene calls are TRBV9 and TRBJ2-2; 10 bases match TRBD2. Germline V gene data show CDR1 as SGDLS and CDR2 as YYNGEE. The CDR3 runs 16 residues. With V trimmed by 3 bases and J by 6 bases, 8 bases remained unmatched.

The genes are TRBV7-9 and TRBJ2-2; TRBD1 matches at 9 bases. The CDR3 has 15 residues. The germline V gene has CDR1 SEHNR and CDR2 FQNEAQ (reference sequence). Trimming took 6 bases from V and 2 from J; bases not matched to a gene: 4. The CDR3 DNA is TGTGCCAGCAGACCGGGACAGGGCAACACCGGGGAGCTGTTTTTT. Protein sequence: CASRPGQGNTGELFF.

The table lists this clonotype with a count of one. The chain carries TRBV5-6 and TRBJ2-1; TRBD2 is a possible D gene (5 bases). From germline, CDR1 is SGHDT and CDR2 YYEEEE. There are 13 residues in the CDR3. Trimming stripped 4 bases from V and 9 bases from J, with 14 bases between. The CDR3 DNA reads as TGTGCCAGCAGCCAGGACTTCGACACTGAGCAGTTCTTC. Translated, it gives CASSQDFDTEQFF.